This T cell receptor (beta chain) was sequenced in a study of immune heterogeneity within non-small cell lung tumors. Study-level points and caveats: Comparison across individual patients showed largely distinct high-frequency T-cell receptor beta clonotypes. Recurrence of identical dominant CDR3 beta clonotypes was observed across tumor sites within a patient, alongside site-unique high-frequency clones.

Template material comprised bulk tumor genomic DNA at approximately 540 ng per sample. Several far-apart biopsies were taken per primary tumor during surgery. The patients were newly diagnosed with non-small cell lung cancer, had not been treated, and had curative surgery. With respect to this clonotype: Its antigen is unidentified.

This CDR3 has 15 residues. V was pared by 5 bases and J by 6 bases, with 17 bases between. Germline CDR1 is MNHNS and CDR2 is SASEGT. Multiplex PCR employing 32 V and 13 J primers generated amplicons of the TCR beta CDR3. TCRdb recomputed calls from the multiplex PCR reads with MiXCR, one row per CDR3 protein. Of over 8,500 distinct CDR3 sequences in the sample, roughly 27% were seen once. This receptor was taken from a man aged 50-59 years with non-small cell lung cancer. Sequenced input: lung tumor tissue. J is TRBJ1-5 and V is TRBV6-1; D is perhaps TRBD1 (6 bases). The CDR3, as DNA: TGTGCCAGCAGTCGGGCCTGGGGGGCGAGTCAGCCCCAGCATTTT. Translating it yields CASSRAWGASQPQHF.